This entry lists 12 T cell receptor beta chains sequenced from one sample in a study of cytomegalovirus exposure and HLA in healthy donors. The primer mix had 60 Vbeta and 13 Jbeta primers. Repertoires were generated with immunoSEQ multiplex PCR, while TCRdb's copy carries only in-frame clones and drops some. The table for this sample gives 65,000 to 85,000 clones. The sample consisted of PBMCs. These receptors all stem from a woman between 25 and 40 years old in good health and CMV-seronegative.

The V and J genes are TRBV10-1 and TRBJ1-4, with TRBD1 as a possible D gene (5 bases). Germline V gene data show CDR1 as WNHNN and CDR2 as SYGVQD (reference sequence). V dropped 9 bases and J dropped 7 bases, with 15 bases sitting between them. There are 13 residues in the CDR3. The CDR3 loop reads CASQEGVGEKLFF. The CDR3 bases are TGCGCCAGTCAAGAAGGGGTGGGTGAAAAACTGTTTTTT.

The V gene is TRBV18, the J gene TRBJ1-1; D remains unclear. Germline V gene lookup returns CDR1 KGHSH and CDR2 LQKENI. V gave up 3 bases and J gave up 4 bases, with 12 bases separating them. The length of the CDR3 is 14 residues. The CDR3 loop reads CASSPTEGSTEAFF. CDR3 nucleotides: TGTGCCAGCTCACCGACCGAGGGTAGCACTGAAGCTTTCTTT. Full variable domain (outside the CDR3, taken from reference TRBV18 and TRBJ1-1): NAGVMQNPRHLVRRRGQEARLRCSPMKGHSHVYWYRQLPEEGLKFMVYLQKENIIDESGMPKERFSAEFPKEGPSILRIQQVVRGDSAAYFCASSPTEGSTEAFFGQGTRLTVV.

The V call is TRBV7-8, the J call TRBJ1-6, with 8 bases identical to TRBD1. The CDR3 length is 15 residues. The germline CDR1 and CDR2 sequences are SGHVS and FQNEAQ. V was clipped by 4 bases and J by 7 bases; unmatched bases: 6. The CDR3 spells CASSSGQAQNSPLHF. In DNA, the CDR3 is TGTGCCAGCAGCTCGGGACAGGCACAGAATTCACCCCTCCACTTT. The full variable domain, with the rest looked up from reference TRBV7-8 and TRBJ1-6, is GAGVSQSPRYKVAKRGQDVALRCDPISGHVSLFWYQQALGQGPEFLTYFQNEAQLDKSGLPSDRFFAERPEGSVSTLKIQRTQQEDSAVYLCASSSGQAQNSPLHFGNGTRLTVT.

The chain joins TRBV6-4 to TRBJ2-7, with 7 positions matching TRBD1. CDR3 size: 15 residues. The germline V gene encodes CDR1 MRHNA and CDR2 SNTAGT. J was trimmed by 7 bases and V by 0 bases; bases with no gene match: 9. The CDR3 DNA reads as TGTGCCAGCAGTGACTCGACAGGGACGGAGTGGGAGCAGTACTTC. Translating gives CASSDSTGTEWEQYF.

The CDR3 region is CSVVDATNYGYTF. CDR3 nucleotides: TGCAGCGTTGTTGATGCGACTAACTATGGCTACACCTTC. The V call is TRBV29-1, the J call TRBJ1-2; D is undetermined. V shed 4 bases and J shed 0 bases, with 9 bases lying between them. Germline assignment: CDR1 SQVTM and CDR2 ANQGSEA. The CDR3 is 13 amino acids.

This rearrangement joins TRBV10-3 to TRBJ2-7; D possibly corresponds to TRBD2 (6 bases). The CDR3 covers 11 residues. CDR1 and CDR2 from the germline V gene are ENHRY and SYGVKD. Trimming removed 8 bases from V and 7 bases from J, with 12 bases in between. In nucleotides, the CDR3 is TGTGCCATCCGGGGCGCGGGGGAGCAGTACTTC. Translating gives CAIRGAGEQYF.

This sequence joins TRBV18 and TRBJ1-2; D ambiguous. The CDR3 extends over 16 amino acids. The V and J ends lost 1 base and 0 bases respectively, with 12 bases between them. Germline CDR1 reads KGHSH; CDR2 reads LQKENI. Written as DNA, the CDR3 is TGTGCCAGCTCACCACTCCCCGGGGAACCTAACTATGGCTACACCTTC. It codes for CASSPLPGEPNYGYTF. The full variable domain, rest sourced from reference TRBV18 and TRBJ1-2, is NAGVMQNPRHLVRRRGQEARLRCSPMKGHSHVYWYRQLPEEGLKFMVYLQKENIIDESGMPKERFSAEFPKEGPSILRIQQVVRGDSAAYFCASSPLPGEPNYGYTFGSGTRLTVV.

V is TRBV5-4 and J is TRBJ1-6; D is perhaps TRBD1 (6 bases). V dropped 3 bases and J dropped 9 bases, with 19 bases sitting between them. The length of the CDR3 is 16 residues. The V gene's germline CDR1 is SGHNT and CDR2 YYREEE (reference sequence). The chain's CDR3 is CASSWGGRGSSSPLHF. The CDR3 DNA reads as TGTGCCAGCAGCTGGGGGGGCAGGGGATCAAGTTCACCCCTCCACTTT. The complete variable domain, with remaining parts taken from reference TRBV5-4 and TRBJ1-6, reads ETGVTQSPTHLIKTRGQQVTLRCSSQSGHNTVSWYQQALGQGPQFIFQYYREEENGRGNFPPRFSGLQFPNYSSELNVNALELDDSALYLCASSWGGRGSSSPLHFGNGTRLTVT.

Concerning this clone itself: The sample has other DNA sequences that encode this CDR3 too. V usage is TRBV29-1 and J usage is TRBJ1-6; no definite D call. V was shortened by 6 bases and J by 9 bases, with 3 bases between the two germline ends. The CDR3 consists of 9 residues. The V gene's germline CDR1 is SQVTM and CDR2 ANQGSEA. This CDR3 is CSVRSPLHF. CDR3 DNA sequence: TGCAGCGTCCGTTCACCCCTCCACTTT.

This sequence joins TRBV7-2 and TRBJ1-2, with TRBD1 identical over 11 bases. CDR1 SGHTA and CDR2 FQGNSA come from the germline V gene. This CDR3 spans 12 amino acids. The V and J ends lost 7 bases and 6 bases, in that order; junction bases with no gene match: 1. DNA of the CDR3: TGTGCCAGCACGGGACAGGGGGATGGCTACACCTTC. Its translation: CASTGQGDGYTF.

The J gene is TRBJ1-3, the V gene TRBV7-3, with 7 bases fitting TRBD1. This CDR3 is 14 amino acids long. Unmatched junction bases numbered 8, after V lost 8 bases and J lost 4 bases. Germline V gene sequence: CDR1 SGHTA, CDR2 FQGTGA. The CDR3 DNA follows: TGTGCCAGCTCTAAAGGGGACAGCGGAAACACCATATATTTT. Amino acid sequence: CASSKGDSGNTIYF.

This sequence joins TRBV13 and TRBJ1-3; D remains unclear. The CDR3 is 13 residues long. V was cut by 2 bases and J by 2 bases, with 4 bases left in between. From germline, CDR1 is PRHDT and CDR2 FYEKMQ (reference sequence). The CDR3 loop reads CASSLQTGNTIYF. The CDR3 DNA follows: TGTGCCAGCAGCTTACAGACTGGAAACACCATATATTTT.